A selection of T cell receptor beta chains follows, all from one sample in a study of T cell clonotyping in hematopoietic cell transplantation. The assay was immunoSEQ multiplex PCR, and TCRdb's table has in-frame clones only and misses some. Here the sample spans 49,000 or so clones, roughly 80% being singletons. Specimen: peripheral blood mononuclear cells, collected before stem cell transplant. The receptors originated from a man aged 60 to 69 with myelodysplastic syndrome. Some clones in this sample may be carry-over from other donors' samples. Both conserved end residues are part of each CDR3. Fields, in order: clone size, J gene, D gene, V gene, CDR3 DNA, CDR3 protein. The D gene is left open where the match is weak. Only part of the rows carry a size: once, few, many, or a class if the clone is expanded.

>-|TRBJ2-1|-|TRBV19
TGTGCCAGTAGTCCCTCCCTAGGGGTAGGCTCCTACAATGAGCAGTTCTTC
CASSPSLGVGSYNEQFF
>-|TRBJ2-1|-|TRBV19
TGTGCCAGTAGTATGCGACAGTACAATGAGCAGTTCTTC
CASSMRQYNEQFF
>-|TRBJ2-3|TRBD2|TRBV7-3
TGTGCCAGCAGCTTAGCGGGGGGATCAGATACGCAGTATTTT
CASSLAGGSDTQYF
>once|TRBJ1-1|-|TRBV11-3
TGTGCCAGCAGCCAATACACGGACACTGAAGCTTTCTTT
CASSQYTDTEAFF
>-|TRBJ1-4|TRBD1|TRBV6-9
TGTGCCAGCAGGCCACGCCCCCACCGGACAGGGGGGCTTGAAAAACTGTTTTTT
CASRPRPHRTGGLEKLFF
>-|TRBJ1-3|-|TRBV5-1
TGCGCCAGCAGCTTGGAGGTGGGAACGGGAAACACCATATATTTT
CASSLEVGTGNTIYF
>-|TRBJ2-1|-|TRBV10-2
TGCGCCAGCCAACAACCAACCGGGACACTTTTCTACAATGAGCAGTTCTTC
CASQQPTGTLFYNEQFF
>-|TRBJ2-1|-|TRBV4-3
TGCGCCAGCAGCCAAGAAGCGAACAATGAGCAGTTCTTC
CASSQEANNEQFF
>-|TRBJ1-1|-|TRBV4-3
TGCGCCAGCAGCCAAGATTGGGGCGACACTGAAGCTTTCTTT
CASSQDWGDTEAFF
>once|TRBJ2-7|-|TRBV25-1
TGTGCCAGCAGTGAATTATTCGGCGAGCAGTACTTC
CASSELFGEQYF
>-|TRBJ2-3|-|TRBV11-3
TGTGCCAGCAGCCTTTTAGCAGATACGCAGTATTTT
CASSLLADTQYF
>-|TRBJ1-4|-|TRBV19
TGTGCCAGTAGTCCCCCTGGCAGAACAACTAATGAAAAACTGTTTTTT
CASSPPGRTTNEKLFF
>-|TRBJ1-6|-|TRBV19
TGTGCCAGTAGTATGCAAGCCAGGGTTAATTCACCCCTCCACTTT
CASSMQARVNSPLHF
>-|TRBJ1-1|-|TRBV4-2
TGTGCCAGCAGCCTACAGGAGAACACTGAAGCTTTCTTT
CASSLQENTEAFF
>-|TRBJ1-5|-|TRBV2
TGTGCCAGCAGTCAATTTAGCTCCAGGGGCGGGGGACAGCCCCAGCATTTT
CASSQFSSRGGGQPQHF
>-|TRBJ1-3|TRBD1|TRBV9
TGTGCCAGCACCGTAGGCCCAGGGGGCGGAAACACCATATATTTT
CASTVGPGGGNTIYF
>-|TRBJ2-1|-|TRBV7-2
TGTGCCAGCAGCTTAGGGCAGTTCTTC
CASSLGQFF
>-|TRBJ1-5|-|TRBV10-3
TGTGCCAGCAGGGATTCCGATAATAGCAATCAGCCCCAGCATTTT
CASRDSDNSNQPQHF
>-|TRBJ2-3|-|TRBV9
TGTGCCAGCACCCATGACAGTAGCACAGATACGCAGTATTTT
CASTHDSSTDTQYF
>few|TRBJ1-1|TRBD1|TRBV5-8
TGTGCCAGCAGCTTGTCTTACAGGGGGCTGGGCACTGAAGCTTTCTTT
CASSLSYRGLGTEAFF
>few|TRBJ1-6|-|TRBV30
TGTGCCGGAACAGGGTTGTCCTATAATTCACCCCTCCACTTT
CAGTGLSYNSPLHF
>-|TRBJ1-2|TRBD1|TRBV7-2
TGTGCCAGCAGCCCCTGGACAGGGGGCAGGGGGGGCTACACCTTC
CASSPWTGGRGGYTF
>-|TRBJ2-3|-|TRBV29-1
TGCAGCGTTGAGGCCCCCCTCGGTACGCAGTATTTT
CSVEAPLGTQYF
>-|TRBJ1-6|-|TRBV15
TGTGCCACCAGCAGAGATCGAAGCTTGGATTCCTATAATTCACCCCTCCACTTT
CATSRDRSLDSYNSPLHF